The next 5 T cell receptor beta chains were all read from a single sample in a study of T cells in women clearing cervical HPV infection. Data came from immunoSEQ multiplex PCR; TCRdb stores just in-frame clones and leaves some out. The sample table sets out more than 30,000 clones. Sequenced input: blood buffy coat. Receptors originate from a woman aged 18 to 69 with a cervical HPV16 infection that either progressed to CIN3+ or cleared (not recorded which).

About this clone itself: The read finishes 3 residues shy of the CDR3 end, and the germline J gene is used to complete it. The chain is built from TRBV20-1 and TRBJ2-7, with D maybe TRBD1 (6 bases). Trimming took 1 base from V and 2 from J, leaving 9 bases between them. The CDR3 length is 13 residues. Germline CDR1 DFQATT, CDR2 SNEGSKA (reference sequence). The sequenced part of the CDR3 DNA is TGCAGTGCTAGAGGGGGGCAGGCCTACGAG. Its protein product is CSARGGQAYE. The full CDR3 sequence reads CSARGGQAYEQYF.

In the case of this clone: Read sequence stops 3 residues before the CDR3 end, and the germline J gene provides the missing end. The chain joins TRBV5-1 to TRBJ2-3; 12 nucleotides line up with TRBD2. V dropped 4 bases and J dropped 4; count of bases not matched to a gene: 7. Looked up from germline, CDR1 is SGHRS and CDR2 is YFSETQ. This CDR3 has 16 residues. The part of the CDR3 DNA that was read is TGCGCCAGCAGCCCCCAGACTAGCGGGAGTCCAGATACG. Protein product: CASSPQTSGSPDT. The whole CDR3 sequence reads CASSPQTSGSPDTQYF.

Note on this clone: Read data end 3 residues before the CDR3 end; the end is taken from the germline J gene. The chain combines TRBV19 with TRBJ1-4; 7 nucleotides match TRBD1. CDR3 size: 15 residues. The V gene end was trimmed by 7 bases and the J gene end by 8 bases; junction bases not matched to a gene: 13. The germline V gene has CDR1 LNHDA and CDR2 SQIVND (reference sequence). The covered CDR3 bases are TGTGCCAGTATCTCTGGAGGGGGCCGGCGGGAAAAA. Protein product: CASISGGGRREK. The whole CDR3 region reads CASISGGGRREKLFF.

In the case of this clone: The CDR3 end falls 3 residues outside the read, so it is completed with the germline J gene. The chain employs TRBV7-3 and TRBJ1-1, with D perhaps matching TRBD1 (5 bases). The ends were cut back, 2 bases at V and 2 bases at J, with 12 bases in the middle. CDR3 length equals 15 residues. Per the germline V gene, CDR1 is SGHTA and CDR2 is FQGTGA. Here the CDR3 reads CASSLLGQGNTEAFF. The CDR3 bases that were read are TGTGCCAGCAGCTTATTGGGGCAGGGAAACACTGAA. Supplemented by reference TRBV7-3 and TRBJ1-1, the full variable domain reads GAGVSQTPSNKVTEKGKYVELRCDPISGHTALYWYRQSLGQGPEFLIYFQGTGAADDSGLPNDRFFAVRPEGSVSTLKIQRTERGDSAVYLCASSLLGQGNTEAFFGQGTRLTVV.

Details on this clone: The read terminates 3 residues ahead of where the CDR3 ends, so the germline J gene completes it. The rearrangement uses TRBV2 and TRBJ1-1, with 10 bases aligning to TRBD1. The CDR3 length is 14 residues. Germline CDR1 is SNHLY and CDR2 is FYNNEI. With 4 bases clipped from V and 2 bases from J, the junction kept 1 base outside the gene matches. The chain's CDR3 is CASSGDRGNTEAFF. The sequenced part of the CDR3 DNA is TGTGCCAGCAGTGGGGACAGGGGTAACACTGAA.